The 9 T cell receptor beta chains listed next were all sequenced from one sample in a study of control samples from healthy donors and cancer patients. Generated by immunoSEQ multiplex PCR, the TCRdb table keeps only in-frame clones and is missing some. This table holds 170,000 or so clones, approximately 94% found once. Material for sequencing was blood. These receptors originate from a woman under 30 in good health.

The chain joins TRBV19 to TRBJ2-3; 7 bases match TRBD2. The CDR3 covers 16 residues. The germline CDR1 and CDR2 sequences are LNHDA and SQIVND (reference sequence). V trimming: 4 bases; J trimming: 2 bases; junction bases outside the gene matches: 9. Here the CDR3 reads CASSRGILAYTDTQYF. Here the CDR3 DNA reads TGTGCCAGTAGTAGGGGGATACTAGCGTACACAGATACGCAGTATTTT.

V gene TRBV5-1 combines with J gene TRBJ2-3; perhaps TRBD2 as D (6 bases). The ends were cut back, 1 base at V and 6 bases at J, with 12 bases in the middle. Germline CDR1 SGHRS, CDR2 YFSETQ. The CDR3 is made up of 14 amino acids. CDR3 coding DNA: TGCGCCAGCAGCTTGTACGGGGGATCGGATACGCAGTATTTT. This encodes CASSLYGGSDTQYF.

The rearrangement links TRBV27 to TRBJ2-7; 7 bases match TRBD1. CDR1 MNHEY and CDR2 SMNVEV come from the germline V gene (reference sequence). The CDR3 is made up of 11 amino acids. Trimming cost V 6 bases and J 10 bases; bases outside gene matches: 6. The CDR3 coding sequence is TGTGCCAGCAGGCGGCAGGGGGAACAGTACTTC. Amino acid sequence: CASRRQGEQYF.

J is TRBJ2-7 and V is TRBV10-3, with TRBD1 identical over 7 bases. The CDR3 length is 16 residues. Germline trimming cut 6 bases from V and 4 bases from J; bases unmatched to any gene: 15. Germline values: CDR1 ENHRY, CDR2 SYGVKD. CDR3 sequence reads: CAISGTVTGASYEQYF. The CDR3 coding sequence is TGTGCCATCAGCGGAACAGTCACAGGGGCCAGTTACGAGCAGTACTTC.

This clone was seen just once. The chain links TRBV6-5 to TRBJ1-5; TRBD1 is a possible D gene (5 bases). Deletions cut 5 bases from V and 3 bases from J, with 14 bases between. The germline gives CDR1 MNHEY, CDR2 SVGAGI. This CDR3 comprises 15 residues. The CDR3 sequence: CASSRKGELNQPQHF. In nucleotides, the CDR3 is TGTGCCAGCAGTCGAAAAGGGGAGCTCAATCAGCCCCAGCATTTT.

The chain employs TRBV12-3 or TRBV12-4 and TRBJ1-2; tentatively, D is TRBD1 (6 bases). The CDR3 totals 13 residues. The V end lost 6 bases, the J end lost 4 bases, and 12 bases lay between the germline ends. CDR3 loop: CASSVGQTYGYTF. As DNA, the CDR3 is TGTGCCAGCAGCGTAGGACAGACCTATGGCTACACCTTC.

This clone was found a few times. The chain combines TRBV7-9 with TRBJ1-2; 7 nucleotides align to TRBD1. The junction had 7 bases not matched to a gene; V was cut back by 1 base and J by 8 bases. The CDR3 is 14 residues long. Germline values: CDR1 SEHNR, CDR2 FQNEAQ (reference sequence). The CDR3 nucleotides read TGTGCCAGCAGCTTAGGAGAGGGGGCTAAGGGCTACACCTTC. Amino acids: CASSLGEGAKGYTF.

The genes are TRBV27 and TRBJ2-2; D may be TRBD1 (6 bases). Trimming removed 4 bases from V and 4 bases from J, with 25 bases in between. Germline CDR1 and CDR2: MNHEY and SMNVEV (reference sequence). The CDR3 sequence is 19 residues long. The CDR3 DNA sequence: TGTGCCAGCAGTTCGAAACAGGGAAATAGACTAACTAGCACCGGGGAGCTGTTTTTT. It encodes CASSSKQGNRLTSTGELFF.

This clone has just one count. The V gene is TRBV19, the J gene TRBJ1-6; 10 bases agree with TRBD1. The CDR3 sequence is 16 residues long. Germline loops: CDR1 LNHDA, CDR2 SQIVND (reference sequence). Losses at the gene ends were 3 bases for V and 8 bases for J; bases not matched to a gene: 7. CDR3 bases: TGTGCCAGTAGTATTCAGTCGGACAGGGGGGATTCACCCCTCCACTTT. It specifies CASSIQSDRGDSPLHF. Combining the CDR3 with reference TRBV19 and TRBJ1-6 gives the whole variable domain DGGITQSPKYLFRKEGQNVTLSCEQNLNHDAMYWYRQDPGQGLRLIYYSQIVNDFQKGDIAEGYSVSREKKESFPLTVTSAQKNPTAFYLCASSIQSDRGDSPLHFGNGTRLTVT.